A single sample is the source of the 25 T cell receptor beta chains below, sequenced in a study of glioma-infiltrating T cells after dendritic cell vaccination. TCRdb's copy holds only in-frame clones and misses some; the assay was immunoSEQ multiplex PCR. The sample records roughly 87,000 clones, 83% being singletons. Noted time point: after dendritic cell vaccination, including at tumor progression/relapse. The sample here was blood, taken after dendritic cell vaccination. The receptors were gathered from a human donor with glioblastoma.

The chain combines TRBV2 with TRBJ2-1; 7 bases map to TRBD1. The CDR3 has 16 residues. Germline CDR1 and CDR2: SNHLY and FYNNEI. V gave up 7 bases and J gave up 0 bases; unmatched junction bases: 9. The CDR3 DNA reads TGTGCCAGCACCAAATTAGGGGGCAGCTCCTACAATGAGCAGTTCTTC. The encoded protein is CASTKLGGSSYNEQFF.

The V gene is TRBV6-5, the J gene TRBJ1-2; no definite D call. This CDR3 spans 14 amino acids. The V gene lost 8 bases and the J gene lost 6 bases, with 19 bases spanning the gap. The germline V gene encodes CDR1 MNHEY and CDR2 SVGAGI. The CDR3: CASGPWTLRHGYTF. The CDR3 DNA reads as TGTGCCAGCGGCCCCTGGACTCTTAGGCATGGCTACACCTTC.

The V gene is TRBV6-1, the J gene TRBJ2-7, with 11 bases lining up with TRBD2. The CDR3 runs 15 residues. V shed 5 bases and J 4 bases; nucleotides not matched to a gene: 7. The germline CDR1 and CDR2 sequences are MNHNS and SASEGT. CDR3 in DNA: TGTGCCAGCAGTAGTACTAGCGGGGGAGGTTACGAGCAGTACTTC. Amino acid sequence: CASSSTSGGGYEQYF.

The rearrangement links TRBV5-1 to TRBJ2-4, with TRBD1 identical over 9 bases. CDR1 is SGHRS and CDR2 is YFSETQ in the germline V gene. CDR3 size: 14 residues. The junction had 1 base not matched to a gene; V was cut back by 1 base and J by 5 bases. The CDR3 DNA sequence: TGCGCCAGCAGCTTGACAGGGGGCCAAAACATTCAGTACTTC. It encodes CASSLTGGQNIQYF.

The V gene is TRBV19, the J gene TRBJ2-4; perhaps TRBD1 as D (6 bases). CDR3 length: 15 amino acids. V lost 7 bases and J 0 bases, leaving 13 bases between the germline ends. Germline assignment: CDR1 LNHDA and CDR2 SQIVND (reference sequence). As DNA, the CDR3 is TGTGCCAGTAATGACAGGAATTTAGCCAAAAACATTCAGTACTTC. It codes for CASNDRNLAKNIQYF.

The chain uses TRBV19 and TRBJ1-1, with 8 bases lining up with TRBD1. CDR3 length equals 13 residues. With V trimmed by 6 bases and J by 3 bases, 3 bases remained unmatched. CDR1 LNHDA and CDR2 SQIVND come from the germline V gene (reference sequence). The CDR3 nucleotides are TGTGCCAGTAGCGGACAGGGCGACACTGAAGCTTTCTTT. Its protein is CASSGQGDTEAFF.

The CDR3 DNA is TGTGCCAGCTCACCCGACAGGGAAGCCTACGAGCAGTACTTC. Translation: CASSPDREAYEQYF. The genes are TRBV18 and TRBJ2-7; 7 bases align to TRBD1. Germline CDR1 KGHSH, CDR2 LQKENI. CDR3 length: 14 residues. V lost 3 bases, J lost 2 bases, and 4 bases stayed unmatched.

This chain joins TRBV7-2 and TRBJ2-3; D might be TRBD1 (6 bases). The CDR3 is 15 amino acids. Trimming shortened V by 1 base and J by 4 bases, and 12 bases separated the two germline ends. Germline V gene data show CDR1 as SGHTA and CDR2 as FQGNSA. CDR3 nucleotides: TGTGCCAGCAGCTTAGACGGCAGGGGCTCAGATACGCAGTATTTT. Protein: CASSLDGRGSDTQYF.

The chain joins TRBV6-1 to TRBJ1-1; 8 bases are shared with TRBD1. The V and J ends lost 4 bases and 5 bases, in that order; junction bases with no gene match: 9. The CDR3 length is 15 residues. From germline, CDR1 is MNHNS and CDR2 SASEGT. In DNA, the CDR3 is TGTGCCAGCAGTGCACCAACAGGGGGTGGGACTGAAGCTTTCTTT. Amino acids: CASSAPTGGGTEAFF.

The chain combines TRBV5-6 with TRBJ1-1; the match to TRBD1 covers 11 bases. Germline CDR1 and CDR2: SGHDT and YYEEEE. The CDR3 covers 18 residues. Trimming cost V 4 bases and J 3 bases; bases outside gene matches: 14. CDR3 nucleotide sequence: TGTGCCAGCAGCCACACCGGGACAGGGGGTGTCTGGGACACTGAAGCTTTCTTT. Its protein product is CASSHTGTGGVWDTEAFF.

V usage is TRBV7-2 and J usage is TRBJ1-2; 7 bases are shared with TRBD1. Trimming cost V 5 bases and J 9 bases; bases outside gene matches: 12. Looked up from germline, CDR1 is SGHTA and CDR2 is FQGNSA. The CDR3 contains 14 residues. DNA for the CDR3: TGTGCCAGCAGCACCCGACAGGGTTCTTATCGCTACACCTTC. This gives the protein CASSTRQGSYRYTF.

The chain uses TRBV7-8 and TRBJ2-7; tentatively, D is TRBD1 (5 bases). Trimming took off 5 bases at V and 3 bases at J, with 14 bases between the two ends. The CDR3 spans 14 residues. Germline CDR1 SGHVS, CDR2 FQNEAQ. CDR3 bases: TGTGCCAGCAGCGCCGACAGAGACTTCTACGAGCAGTACTTC. Its protein is CASSADRDFYEQYF.

This rearrangement joins TRBV7-9 to TRBJ1-2; unclear D gene. Germline assignment: CDR1 SEHNR and CDR2 FQNEAQ (reference sequence). CDR3 length: 12 residues. Trimming shortened V by 2 bases and J by 3 bases, and 4 bases separated the two germline ends. CDR3 in amino acids: CASSLSDYGYTF. The CDR3 DNA reads as TGTGCCAGCAGCTTAAGCGACTATGGCTACACCTTC.

The chain combines TRBV5-1 with TRBJ1-1; possible D gene TRBD1, 5 bases. Per germline, CDR1 SGHRS and CDR2 YFSETQ. The V end was cut by 0 bases, the J end by 6 bases, with 15 bases between. This CDR3 spans 15 amino acids. CDR3 in DNA: TGCGCCAGCAGCTTGGCTACCTTCGGGGGGGCTGAAGCTTTCTTT. It encodes CASSLATFGGAEAFF.

The chain uses TRBV18 and TRBJ1-1; TRBD1 is a possible D gene (6 bases). Germline assignment: CDR1 KGHSH and CDR2 LQKENI. V lost 2 bases and J lost 4, with 11 bases in between. The CDR3 is 14 amino acids. The CDR3 region is CASSPGEGGTEAFF. DNA of the CDR3: TGTGCCAGCTCACCAGGGGAAGGGGGCACTGAAGCTTTCTTT.

The CDR3 DNA reads TGTGCCAGCAGCCGGGAGGGGTCGGGGAACGAGCAGTACTTC. Amino acid sequence: CASSREGSGNEQYF. The rearrangement uses TRBV2 and TRBJ2-5; 8 nucleotides line up with TRBD2. The J call may be in error: the DNA end matches TRBJ2-7 better. Germline V gene sequence: CDR1 SNHLY, CDR2 FYNNEI. The CDR3 length is 14 residues.

This clone was observed a handful of times. The V and J genes are TRBV30 and TRBJ1-6; 8 bases are a match to TRBD1. The CDR3 is made up of 14 amino acids. Per germline, CDR1 GTSNPN and CDR2 SVGIG (reference sequence). The V gene end was trimmed by 1 base and the J gene end by 5 bases; junction bases not matched to a gene: 1. This CDR3 reads CAWSGGQDNSPLHF. DNA for the CDR3: TGTGCCTGGAGTGGGGGACAGGATAATTCACCCCTCCACTTT.

V and J are TRBV7-3 and TRBJ1-1; D is uncertain. Germline CDR1 is SGHTA and CDR2 is FQGTGA. Trimming left V 4 bases short and J 3 bases short, with 15 bases between. The CDR3 sequence is 15 residues long. CDR3 residues: CASSSSPHEDTEAFF. CDR3 sequence (DNA): TGTGCCAGCAGCTCCTCCCCCCACGAGGACACTGAAGCTTTCTTT.

The chain uses TRBV5-1 and TRBJ2-1, with a possible D match to TRBD2 (6 bases). The CDR3 totals 16 residues. Looked up from germline, CDR1 is SGHRS and CDR2 is YFSETQ. Trimming stripped 4 bases from V and 4 bases from J, with 18 bases between. As DNA, the CDR3 is TGCGCCAGCAGCCGAGGTGGTAGCGGATCGTACAATGAGCAGTTCTTC. Protein sequence: CASSRGGSGSYNEQFF.

The V call is TRBV5-1, the J call TRBJ2-7; maybe TRBD2 (5 bases). The CDR3 has 16 amino acids. Trimming cost V 4 bases and J 2 bases, with 19 bases left between them. The germline gives CDR1 SGHRS, CDR2 YFSETQ. The CDR3 DNA reads as TGCGCCAGCAGCCCCGATGGGCGGGTGACAACCTACGAGCAGTACTTC. Its translation: CASSPDGRVTTYEQYF.

V gene TRBV2 combines with J gene TRBJ1-1, with D perhaps TRBD1 (5 bases). Germline V gene sequence: CDR1 SNHLY, CDR2 FYNNEI. The V gene lost 5 bases and the J gene lost 2 bases, with 12 bases spanning the gap. The CDR3 sequence is 14 residues long. This CDR3 is CASSFYRINTEAFF. CDR3 DNA sequence: TGTGCCAGCAGTTTTTACAGGATAAACACTGAAGCTTTCTTT.

The J gene is TRBJ2-3, the V gene TRBV5-1; 8 nucleotides align to TRBD2. The V segment lost 4 bases and the J segment 1 base; nucleotides outside the gene matches: 8. The germline CDR1 and CDR2 sequences are SGHRS and YFSETQ. The CDR3 contains 16 residues. CDR3 amino acids: CASSRITSGGTDTQYF. The CDR3 nucleotides are TGCGCCAGCAGCCGGATCACTAGCGGTGGCACAGATACGCAGTATTTT.

The chain couples TRBV11-3 to TRBJ2-1, with TRBD1 identical over 8 bases. Germline values: CDR1 SGHNT, CDR2 YENEEA. The CDR3 runs 16 residues. After removal of 5 bases from V and 6 bases from J, the junction contained 12 bases not matched to a gene. The CDR3 spells CASSAGQGDVGNEQFF. CDR3 coding DNA: TGTGCCAGCAGCGCAGGACAGGGCGACGTAGGCAATGAGCAGTTCTTC.

The chain is built from TRBV19 and TRBJ2-6; a weak D match, TRBD1 (6 bases). Germline assignment: CDR1 LNHDA and CDR2 SQIVND (reference sequence). The germline V and J ends were trimmed by 5 bases and 3 bases, with 23 bases remaining between them. This CDR3 has 19 residues. CDR3 nucleotide sequence: TGTGCCAGTAGTTTCCAAGGGCTGACAGGCCGATATGGGGCCAACGTCCTGACTTTC. Translation gives CASSFQGLTGRYGANVLTF.

The chain is built from TRBV2 and TRBJ2-7, with D perhaps matching TRBD2 (5 bases). The length of the CDR3 is 15 residues. The V and J ends lost 3 bases and 2 bases respectively, with 14 bases between them. CDR1 is SNHLY and CDR2 is FYNNEI in the germline V gene. CDR3 sequence reads: CASSDGLAEPYEQYF. DNA for the CDR3: TGTGCCAGCAGTGACGGTCTAGCCGAGCCCTACGAGCAGTACTTC.